The rows below give T cell receptor beta chains drawn from one sample of a study of blood T cell repertoires in COVID-19. Here immunoSEQ multiplex PCR was the method, and the copy in TCRdb shows in-frame clones only, minus some. The sample consists of 250,000 to 300,000 clones, about 90% of them appearing once. The sample comprised peripheral blood. The origin of the receptors is a woman in her twenties or thirties with COVID-19, enrolled during active disease. CDR3s include the opening cysteine and the closing phenylalanine or tryptophan. A D gene is named only where the DNA matches it firmly. Expanded clones get a size class; other rows say once, few or many, or leave the size out.

V gene	J gene	clone size	CDR3 length	D gene	CDR3 protein	CDR3 DNA
TRBV9	TRBJ2-7	.	15	TRBD2	CASSSSGTSGYEQYF	TGTGCCAGCAGCTCCTCCGGGACTAGCGGCTACGAGCAGTACTTC
TRBV7-9	TRBJ1-6	.	14	.	CASSFGQGNSPLHF	TGTGCCAGCAGCTTTGGGCAGGGGAATTCACCCCTCCACTTT
TRBV28	TRBJ1-2	.	15	.	CATSLGTSIGYGYTF	TGTGCCACCTCCCTGGGGACTTCAATTGGGTATGGCTACACCTTC
TRBV4-3	TRBJ2-7	.	15	.	CASSQVSSLVDEQYF	TGCGCCAGCAGCCAAGTTAGCAGTTTAGTCGACGAGCAGTACTTC
TRBV3-1/TRBV3-2	TRBJ2-7	.	16	.	CASSLEGAGGGGEQYF	TGTGCCAGCAGTCTCGAGGGGGCGGGAGGTGGCGGGGAGCAGTACTTC
TRBV28	TRBJ2-7	.	13	TRBD2	CASSVAGGYEQYF	TGTGCCAGCAGCGTAGCGGGAGGCTACGAGCAGTACTTC
TRBV7-6	TRBJ2-1	.	16	.	CASSWTDPSSYNEQFF	TGTGCCAGCAGCTGGACTGACCCTAGCTCCTACAATGAGCAGTTCTTC
TRBV10-1	TRBJ2-7	.	14	TRBD1	CASSEGAGGHEQYF	TGCGCCAGCAGTGAAGGAGCAGGGGGCCACGAGCAGTACTTC
TRBV6-6	TRBJ2-7	.	16	.	CASSYSISRLPYEQYF	TGTGCCAGCAGTTACTCGATTTCCAGACTACCCTACGAGCAGTACTTC
TRBV7-9	TRBJ1-1	.	14	TRBD1	CASSPGTGGTEAFF	TGTGCCAGCAGCCCCGGGACAGGCGGCACTGAAGCTTTCTTT
TRBV19	TRBJ1-5	.	16	TRBD1	CASSMATGGGNQPQHF	TGTGCCAGTAGTATGGCGACAGGGGGCGGCAATCAGCCCCAGCATTTT
TRBV5-1	TRBJ1-2	.	12	.	CASRGGAGGYTF	TGCGCCAGCCGTGGGGGGGCCGGTGGCTACACCTTC
TRBV7-6	TRBJ1-4	.	15	.	CASSPAGSTNEKLFF	TGTGCCAGCAGCCCTGCAGGGTCAACTAATGAAAAACTGTTTTTT
TRBV5-1	TRBJ2-1	.	19	TRBD2	CASSFRGLAGVDTYNEQFF	TGCGCCAGCAGCTTTCGGGGACTAGCGGGAGTGGACACCTACAATGAGCAGTTCTTC
TRBV6-5	TRBJ2-7	.	13	TRBD1	CATAGDSSYEQYF	TGTGCTACCGCCGGGGACAGCTCCTACGAGCAGTACTTC
TRBV9	TRBJ2-5	.	13	.	CASSADSRETQYF	TGTGCCAGCAGCGCCGACTCCCGGGAGACCCAGTACTTC
TRBV19	TRBJ2-3	.	15	.	CASSGGGHPTDTQYF	TGTGCCAGTAGTGGTGGGGGCCACCCTACGGATACGCAGTATTTT
TRBV3-1/TRBV3-2	TRBJ2-1	.	11	TRBD2	CASSRDYEQFF	TGTGCCAGCAGCCGGGACTACGAGCAGTTCTTC
TRBV24-1	TRBJ2-1	.	16	TRBD1	CATSDRTGGLNNEQFF	TGTGCCACCAGTGACCGGACAGGGGGCCTTAACAATGAGCAGTTCTTC
TRBV5-5	TRBJ2-1	.	16	.	CASSLVVDSTYNEQFF	TGTGCCAGCAGCTTAGTGGTGGACAGCACCTACAATGAGCAGTTCTTC
TRBV28	TRBJ2-7	.	16	.	CASSLLVGGYMAEQYF	TGTGCCAGCAGTTTATTGGTCGGGGGATATATGGCCGAGCAGTACTTC
TRBV6-5	TRBJ1-1	.	16	.	CASSYSFLGGNTEAFF	TGTGCCAGCAGTTACTCGTTTTTAGGGGGGAACACTGAAGCTTTCTTT
TRBV3-1/TRBV3-2	TRBJ2-7	.	15	TRBD2	CASSQAASGSYEQYF	TGTGCCAGCAGCCAAGCCGCTAGCGGGAGCTACGAGCAGTACTTC
TRBV30	TRBJ1-5	.	12	.	CAWGRSNQPQHF	TGTGCCTGGGGACGGAGCAATCAGCCCCAGCATTTT
TRBV6-5	TRBJ1-6	.	14	.	CASTSRGGDSPLHF	TGTGCCAGCACCTCAAGGGGAGGTGATTCACCCCTCCACTTT
TRBV4-1	TRBJ1-6	.	20	TRBD1	CASSRHTGTGLSSYNSPLHF	TGCGCCAGCAGCCGACACACCGGGACAGGGCTCAGCTCCTATAATTCACCCCTCCACTTT
TRBV2	TRBJ1-2	.	14	.	CASSFQQGGYGYTF	TGTGCCAGCAGTTTTCAACAGGGAGGGTATGGCTACACCTTC
TRBV18	TRBJ1-2	once	14	TRBD1	CASSSRDRGYGYTF	TGTGCCAGCTCATCGCGGGACAGAGGATATGGCTACACCTTC
TRBV7-8	TRBJ1-1	once	15	TRBD1	CASSLPRGRNTEAFF	TGTGCCAGCAGCTTACCCAGGGGGAGGAACACTGAAGCTTTCTTT
TRBV28	TRBJ1-1	few	11	.	CASSSGRWAFF	TGTGCCAGCAGTTCAGGGAGGTGGGCTTTCTTT
TRBV30	TRBJ1-5	once	15	.	CAWSGKDRWNQPQHF	TGTGCCTGGAGCGGAAAGGACAGATGGAATCAGCCCCAGCATTTT
TRBV7-8	TRBJ2-4	.	12	.	CAVGGAKNIQYF	TGTGCCGTTGGCGGAGCCAAAAACATTCAGTACTTC
TRBV6-7	TRBJ2-7	.	14	TRBD1	CASPFRDRGYEQYF	TGTGCCAGCCCCTTCCGGGACAGGGGTTACGAGCAGTACTTC
TRBV24-1	TRBJ1-5	once	14	TRBD1	CATSGQGAGQPQHF	TGTGCCACCAGTGGACAGGGGGCAGGTCAGCCCCAGCATTTT
TRBV27	TRBJ1-2	.	13	.	CASSFTYDYGYTF	TGTGCCAGCAGTTTTACCTACGACTATGGCTACACCTTC
TRBV24-1	TRBJ2-2	many	11	.	CELLNTGELFF	TGTGAGCTATTGAACACCGGGGAGCTGTTTTTT
TRBV5-1	TRBJ2-7	.	12	TRBD2	CASKRENGEQYF	TGCGCCAGCAAGCGGGAGAATGGAGAGCAGTACTTC
TRBV14	TRBJ2-1	.	16	TRBD2	CASSHLAGGTYNEQFF	TGTGCCAGCAGCCATCTAGCGGGAGGGACCTACAATGAGCAGTTCTTC
TRBV5-1	TRBJ2-7	.	16	.	CASSISPAGANYEQYF	TGCGCCAGCAGCATCAGCCCGGCAGGGGCCAACTACGAGCAGTACTTC
TRBV7-2	TRBJ2-7	.	15	TRBD2	CASSSGLAGVYEQYF	TGTGCCAGCAGCTCGGGACTAGCGGGAGTTTACGAGCAGTACTTC
TRBV7-2	TRBJ2-1	.	18	TRBD2	CASSLGLAGGGSYNEQFF	TGTGCCAGCAGCTTAGGACTAGCGGGAGGAGGCTCCTACAATGAGCAGTTCTTC
TRBV25-1	TRBJ2-1	.	16	TRBD2	CASSELAGGRYNEQFF	TGTGCCAGCAGTGAATTAGCGGGAGGGCGCTACAATGAGCAGTTCTTC
TRBV30	TRBJ1-1	.	12	TRBD1	CAGDRVDTEAFF	TGTGCCGGGGACAGGGTGGACACTGAAGCTTTCTTT
TRBV3-1/TRBV3-2	TRBJ2-7	.	13	.	CASSLASSYEQYF	TGTGCCAGCAGCCTCGCCAGCTCCTACGAGCAGTACTTC
TRBV5-1	TRBJ2-5	.	13	.	CASSFEGVGTQYF	TGCGCCAGCAGCTTTGAGGGGGTTGGGACCCAGTACTTC
TRBV9	TRBJ2-1	.	17	.	CASSVDPFSRIAGEQFF	TGTGCCAGCAGCGTAGATCCCTTTAGTAGAATCGCCGGTGAGCAGTTCTTC
TRBV11-2	TRBJ1-1	once	13	.	CASSLDRNTEAFF	TGTGCCAGCAGCTTAGACAGAAACACTGAAGCTTTCTTT
TRBV12-3/TRBV12-4	TRBJ1-1	.	12	TRBD1	CASSARGTEAFF	TGTGCCAGCAGCGCCAGGGGGACTGAAGCTTTCTTT
TRBV24-1	TRBJ2-5	few	16	.	CATSDSDRLVQETQYF	TGTGCCACCAGTGATTCTGACAGGCTGGTCCAAGAGACCCAGTACTTC
TRBV5-8	TRBJ1-6	.	16	.	CASLGQGKSYNSPLHF	TGTGCCAGCCTCGGCCAGGGGAAATCCTATAATTCACCCCTCCACTTT
TRBV11-3	TRBJ2-2	.	14	.	CASSLRVNTGELFF	TGTGCCAGCAGCTTACGGGTGAACACCGGGGAGCTGTTTTTT
TRBV11-3	TRBJ2-2	.	15	TRBD2	CASSSRTSGTGELFF	TGTGCCAGCAGCTCCAGGACTAGCGGCACCGGGGAGCTGTTTTTT
TRBV12-3/TRBV12-4	TRBJ1-2	.	13	TRBD1	CASSPNEGQGFSF	TGTGCCAGCAGCCCTAACGAGGGACAGGGTTTCTCCTTC